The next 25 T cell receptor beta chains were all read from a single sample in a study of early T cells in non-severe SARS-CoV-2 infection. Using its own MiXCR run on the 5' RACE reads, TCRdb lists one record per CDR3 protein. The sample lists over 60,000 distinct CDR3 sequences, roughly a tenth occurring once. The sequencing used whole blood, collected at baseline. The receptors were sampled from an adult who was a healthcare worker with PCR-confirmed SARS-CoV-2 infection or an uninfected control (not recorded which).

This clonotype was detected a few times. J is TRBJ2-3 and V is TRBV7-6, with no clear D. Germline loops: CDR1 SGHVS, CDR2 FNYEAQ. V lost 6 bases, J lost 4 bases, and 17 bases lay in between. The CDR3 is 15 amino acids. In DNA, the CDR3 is TGTGCCAGCAGTTCAGCCCTGGGGTCCCCAGATACGCAGTATTTT. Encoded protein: CASSSALGSPDTQYF.

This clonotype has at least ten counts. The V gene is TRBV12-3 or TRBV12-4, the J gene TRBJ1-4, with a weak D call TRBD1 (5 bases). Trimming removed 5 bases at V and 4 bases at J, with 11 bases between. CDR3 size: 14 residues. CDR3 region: CASSADRYNEKLFF. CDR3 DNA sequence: TGTGCCAGCAGTGCCGACAGATATAATGAAAAACTGTTTTTT.

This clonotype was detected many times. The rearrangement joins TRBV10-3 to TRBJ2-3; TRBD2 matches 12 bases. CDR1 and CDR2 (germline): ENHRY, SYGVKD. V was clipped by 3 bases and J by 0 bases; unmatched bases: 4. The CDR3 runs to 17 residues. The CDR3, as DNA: TGTGCCATCAGTGAATCTAGCGGGGGGGCTAGCACAGATACGCAGTATTTT. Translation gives CAISESSGGASTDTQYF.

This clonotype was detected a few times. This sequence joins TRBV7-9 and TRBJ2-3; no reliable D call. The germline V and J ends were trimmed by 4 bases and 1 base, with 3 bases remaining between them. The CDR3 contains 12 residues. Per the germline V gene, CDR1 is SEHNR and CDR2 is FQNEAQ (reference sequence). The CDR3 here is CASSYRTDTQYF. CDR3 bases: TGTGCCAGCAGCTACCGCACAGATACGCAGTATTTT.

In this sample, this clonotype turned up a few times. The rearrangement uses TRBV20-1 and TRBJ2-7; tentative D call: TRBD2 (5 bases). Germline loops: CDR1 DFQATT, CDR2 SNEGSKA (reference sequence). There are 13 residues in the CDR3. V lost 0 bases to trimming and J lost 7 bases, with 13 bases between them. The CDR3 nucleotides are TGCAGTGCTAGAGATGGAGGACGATTGGAGCAGTACTTC. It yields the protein CSARDGGRLEQYF.

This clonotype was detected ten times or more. CDR3 protein: CASSPVLGGEQFF. CDR3 coding DNA: TGTGCCAGCTCACCGGTCCTAGGGGGTGAGCAGTTCTTC. The V gene is TRBV18, the J gene TRBJ2-1; TRBD1 is a possible D gene (6 bases). CDR1 is KGHSH, CDR2 LQKENI, per germline. CDR3 length: 13 amino acids. V was trimmed by 3 bases and J by 9 bases, leaving 12 bases between them.

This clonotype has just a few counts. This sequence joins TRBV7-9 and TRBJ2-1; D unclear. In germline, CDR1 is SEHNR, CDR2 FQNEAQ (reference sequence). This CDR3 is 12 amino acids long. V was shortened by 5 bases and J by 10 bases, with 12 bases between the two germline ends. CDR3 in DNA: TGTGCCAGCAGCCCATACGAAGGGGAGCAGTTCTTC. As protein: CASSPYEGEQFF.

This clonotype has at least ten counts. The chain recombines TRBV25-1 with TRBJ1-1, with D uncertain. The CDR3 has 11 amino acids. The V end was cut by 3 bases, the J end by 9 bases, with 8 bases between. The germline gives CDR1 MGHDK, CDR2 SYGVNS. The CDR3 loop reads CASSDISKAFF. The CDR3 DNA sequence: TGTGCCAGCAGTGACATTTCCAAAGCTTTCTTT.

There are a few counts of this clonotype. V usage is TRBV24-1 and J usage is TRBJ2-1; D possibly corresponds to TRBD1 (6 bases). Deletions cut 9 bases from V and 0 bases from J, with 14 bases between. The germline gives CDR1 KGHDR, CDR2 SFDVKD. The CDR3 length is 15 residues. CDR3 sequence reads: CATSRRGGSYNEQFF. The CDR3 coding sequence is TGTGCCACCTCCCGGAGAGGGGGCTCCTACAATGAGCAGTTCTTC.

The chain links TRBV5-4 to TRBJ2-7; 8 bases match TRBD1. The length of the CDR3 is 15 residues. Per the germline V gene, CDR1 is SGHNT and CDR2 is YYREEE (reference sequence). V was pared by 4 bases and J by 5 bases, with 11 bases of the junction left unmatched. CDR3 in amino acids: CASSPSGTGSDEQYF. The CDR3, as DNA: TGTGCCAGCAGCCCATCCGGGACAGGCTCTGACGAGCAGTACTTC.

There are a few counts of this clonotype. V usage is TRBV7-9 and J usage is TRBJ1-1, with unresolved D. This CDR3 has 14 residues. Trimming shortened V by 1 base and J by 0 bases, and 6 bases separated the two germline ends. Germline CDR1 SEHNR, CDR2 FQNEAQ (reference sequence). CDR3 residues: CASSLEILNTEAFF. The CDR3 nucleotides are TGTGCCAGCAGCTTAGAGATCCTGAACACTGAAGCTTTCTTT.

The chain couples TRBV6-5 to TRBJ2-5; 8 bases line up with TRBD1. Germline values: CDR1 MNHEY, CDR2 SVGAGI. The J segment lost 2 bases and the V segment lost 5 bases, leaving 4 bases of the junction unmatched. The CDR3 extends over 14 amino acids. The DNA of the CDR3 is TGTGCCAGCAGTCCCGGGACAGGTCAAGAGACCCAGTACTTC. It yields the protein CASSPGTGQETQYF.

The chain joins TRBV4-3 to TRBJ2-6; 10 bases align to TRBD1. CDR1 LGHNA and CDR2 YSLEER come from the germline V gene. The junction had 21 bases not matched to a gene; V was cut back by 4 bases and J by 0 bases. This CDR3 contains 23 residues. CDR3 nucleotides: TGCGCCAGCAGCCTTTCAACGGGACAGGGGACCCACAACCCATTCTCTGGGGCCAACGTCCTGACTTTC. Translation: CASSLSTGQGTHNPFSGANVLTF.

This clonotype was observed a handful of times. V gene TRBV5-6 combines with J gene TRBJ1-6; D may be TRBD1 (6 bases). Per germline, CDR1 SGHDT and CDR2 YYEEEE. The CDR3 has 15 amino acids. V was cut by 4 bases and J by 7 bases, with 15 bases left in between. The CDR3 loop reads CASSAYGQKNSPLHF. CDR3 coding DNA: TGTGCCAGCAGCGCCTACGGACAGAAGAATTCACCCCTCCACTTT.

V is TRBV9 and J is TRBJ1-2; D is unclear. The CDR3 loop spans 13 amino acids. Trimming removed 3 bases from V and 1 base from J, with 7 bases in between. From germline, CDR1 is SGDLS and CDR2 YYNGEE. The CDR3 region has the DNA TGTGCCAGCAGCGGAGGGATTAACTATGGCTACACCTTC. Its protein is CASSGGINYGYTF.

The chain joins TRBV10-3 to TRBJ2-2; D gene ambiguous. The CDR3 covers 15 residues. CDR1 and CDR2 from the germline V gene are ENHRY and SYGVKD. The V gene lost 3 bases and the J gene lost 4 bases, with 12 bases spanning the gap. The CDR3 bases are TGTGCCATCAGTGAAGTGGGTGGTGGCACCGGGGAGCTGTTTTTT. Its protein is CAISEVGGGTGELFF.

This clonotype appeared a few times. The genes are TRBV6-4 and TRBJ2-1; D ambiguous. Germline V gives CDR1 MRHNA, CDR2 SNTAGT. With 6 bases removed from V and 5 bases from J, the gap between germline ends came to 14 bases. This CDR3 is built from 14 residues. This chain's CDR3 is CASSPVFSNNEQFF. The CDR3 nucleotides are TGTGCCAGCAGCCCCGTTTTTTCGAACAATGAGCAGTTCTTC.

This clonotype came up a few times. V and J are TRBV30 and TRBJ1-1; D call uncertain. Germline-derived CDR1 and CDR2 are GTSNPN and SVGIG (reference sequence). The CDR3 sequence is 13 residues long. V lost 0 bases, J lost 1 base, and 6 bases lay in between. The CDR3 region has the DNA TGTGCCTGGAGTGTATTACGGAACACTGAAGCTTTCTTT. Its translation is CAWSVLRNTEAFF.

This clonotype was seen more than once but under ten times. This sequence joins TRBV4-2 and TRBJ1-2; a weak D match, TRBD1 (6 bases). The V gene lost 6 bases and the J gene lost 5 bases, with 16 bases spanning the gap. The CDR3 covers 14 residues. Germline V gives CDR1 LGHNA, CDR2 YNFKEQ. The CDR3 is CASRRQEGSYGYTF. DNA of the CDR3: TGTGCCAGCAGACGACAGGAGGGGAGTTATGGCTACACCTTC.

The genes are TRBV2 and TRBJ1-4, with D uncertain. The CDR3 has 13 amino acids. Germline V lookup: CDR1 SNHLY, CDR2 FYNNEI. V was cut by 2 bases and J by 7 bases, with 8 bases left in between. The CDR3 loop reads CASSELRIEKLFF. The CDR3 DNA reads TGTGCCAGCAGTGAACTGAGGATTGAAAAACTGTTTTTT.

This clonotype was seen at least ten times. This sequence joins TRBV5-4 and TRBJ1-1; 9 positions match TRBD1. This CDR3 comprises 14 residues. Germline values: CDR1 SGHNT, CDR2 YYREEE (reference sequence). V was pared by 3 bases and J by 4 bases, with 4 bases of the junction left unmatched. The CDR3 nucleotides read TGTGCCAGCAGCTACACAGGGGGCCCCACTGAAGCTTTCTTT. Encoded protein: CASSYTGGPTEAFF.

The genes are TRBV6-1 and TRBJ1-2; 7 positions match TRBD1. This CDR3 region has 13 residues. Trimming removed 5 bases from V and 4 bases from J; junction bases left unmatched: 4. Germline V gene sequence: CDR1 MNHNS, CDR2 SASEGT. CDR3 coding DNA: TGTGCCAGCAGTCTACAGGGGATCTATGGCTACACCTTC. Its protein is CASSLQGIYGYTF.

For the CDR3, the DNA is TGTGCCAGCAGTAGGGACAGGGAGGCCTACGAGCAGTACTTC. Protein sequence: CASSRDREAYEQYF. The chain has TRBV6-5 and TRBJ2-7; TRBD1 agrees at 9 bases. CDR1 is MNHEY and CDR2 is SVGAGI in the germline V gene. This CDR3 contains 14 residues. J gave up 2 bases and V 5 bases, and 4 bases lay outside the gene matches.

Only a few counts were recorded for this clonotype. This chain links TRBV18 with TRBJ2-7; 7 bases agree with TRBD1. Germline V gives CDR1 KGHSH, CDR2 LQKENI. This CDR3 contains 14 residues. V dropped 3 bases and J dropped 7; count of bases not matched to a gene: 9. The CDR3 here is CASSPGQTFQEQYF. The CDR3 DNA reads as TGTGCCAGCTCACCGGGACAGACATTTCAGGAGCAGTACTTC.

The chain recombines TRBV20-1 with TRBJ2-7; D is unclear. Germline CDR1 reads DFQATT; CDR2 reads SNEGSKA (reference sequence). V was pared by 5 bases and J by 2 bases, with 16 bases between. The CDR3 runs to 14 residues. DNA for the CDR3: TGCAGTGCTTCTACAGCTCCCCACACCTACGAGCAGTACTTC. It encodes CSASTAPHTYEQYF.